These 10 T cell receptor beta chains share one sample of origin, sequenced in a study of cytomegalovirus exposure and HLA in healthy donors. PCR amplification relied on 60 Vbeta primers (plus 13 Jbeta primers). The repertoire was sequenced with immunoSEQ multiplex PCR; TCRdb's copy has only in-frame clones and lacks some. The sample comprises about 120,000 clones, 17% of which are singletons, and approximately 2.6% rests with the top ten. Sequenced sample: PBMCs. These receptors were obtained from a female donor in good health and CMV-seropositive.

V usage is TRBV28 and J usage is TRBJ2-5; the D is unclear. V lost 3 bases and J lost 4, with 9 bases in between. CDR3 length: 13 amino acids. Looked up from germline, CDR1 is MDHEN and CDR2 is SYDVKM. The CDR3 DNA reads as TGTGCCAGCAGTTTGCCCACAGTAGAGACCCAGTACTTC. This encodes CASSLPTVETQYF.

CDR3 sequence: CASSLEPRGDTQYF. The DNA for the CDR3 is TGCGCCAGCAGCTTGGAACCTCGGGGGGATACGCAGTATTTT. This chain uses TRBV5-1 with TRBJ2-3; TRBD2 might be the D (6 bases). V lost 0 bases and J 6 bases, leaving 11 bases between the germline ends. Germline V CDR1 and CDR2: SGHRS, YFSETQ. CDR3 length: 14 amino acids.

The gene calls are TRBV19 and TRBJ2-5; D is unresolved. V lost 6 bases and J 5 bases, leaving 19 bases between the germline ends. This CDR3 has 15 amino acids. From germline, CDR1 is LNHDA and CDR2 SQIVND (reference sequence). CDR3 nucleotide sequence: TGTGCCAGTAGCCGGATGGGTCTCAAGGAGGAGACCCAGTACTTC. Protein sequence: CASSRMGLKEETQYF.

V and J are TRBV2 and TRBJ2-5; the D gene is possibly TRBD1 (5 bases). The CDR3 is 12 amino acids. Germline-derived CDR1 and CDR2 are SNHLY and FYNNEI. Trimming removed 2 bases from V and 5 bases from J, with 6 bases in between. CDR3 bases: TGTGCCAGCAGTGAAAACAGGGAGACCCAGTACTTC. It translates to CASSENRETQYF. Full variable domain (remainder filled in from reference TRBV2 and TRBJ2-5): EPEVTQTPSHQVTQMGQEVILRCVPISNHLYFYWYRQILGQKVEFLVSFYNNEISEKSEIFDDQFSVERPDGSNFTLKIRSTKLEDSAMYFCASSENRETQYFGPGTRLLVL.

This chain's CDR3 is CASSQVSGGDTGELFF. CDR3 sequence (DNA): TGCGCCAGCAGCCAAGTGAGCGGGGGTGACACCGGGGAGCTGTTTTTT. The chain recombines TRBV4-3 with TRBJ2-2; 8 positions match TRBD2. With V trimmed by 1 base and J by 3 bases, 4 bases remained unmatched. The germline V gene encodes CDR1 LGHNA and CDR2 YSLEER. This CDR3 spans 16 amino acids.

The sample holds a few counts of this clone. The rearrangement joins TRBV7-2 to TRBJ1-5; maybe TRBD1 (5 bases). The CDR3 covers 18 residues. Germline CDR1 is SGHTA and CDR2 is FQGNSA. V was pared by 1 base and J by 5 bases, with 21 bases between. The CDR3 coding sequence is TGTGCCAGCAGCTTAGGATCTAGGGCAGGGCAATTCGATCAGCCCCAGCATTTT. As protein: CASSLGSRAGQFDQPQHF.

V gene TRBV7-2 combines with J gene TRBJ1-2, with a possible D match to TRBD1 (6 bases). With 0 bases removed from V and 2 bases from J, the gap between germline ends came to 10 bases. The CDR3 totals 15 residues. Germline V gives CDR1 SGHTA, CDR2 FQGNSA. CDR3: CASSLALRGNYGYTF. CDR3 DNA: TGTGCCAGCAGCTTAGCGCTTAGGGGGAACTATGGCTACACCTTC.

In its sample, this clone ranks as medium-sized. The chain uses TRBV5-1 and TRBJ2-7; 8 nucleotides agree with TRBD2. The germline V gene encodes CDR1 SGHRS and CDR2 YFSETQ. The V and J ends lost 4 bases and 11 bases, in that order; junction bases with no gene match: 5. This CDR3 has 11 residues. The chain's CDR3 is CASSKGLVEYF. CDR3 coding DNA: TGCGCCAGCAGCAAGGGACTAGTTGAGTACTTC.

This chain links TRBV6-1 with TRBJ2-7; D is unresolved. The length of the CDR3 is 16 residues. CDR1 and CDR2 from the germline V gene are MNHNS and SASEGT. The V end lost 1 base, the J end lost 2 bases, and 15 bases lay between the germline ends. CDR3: CASSEVDSPGAYEQYF. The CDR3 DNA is TGTGCCAGCAGTGAAGTTGACTCTCCGGGTGCCTACGAGCAGTACTTC.

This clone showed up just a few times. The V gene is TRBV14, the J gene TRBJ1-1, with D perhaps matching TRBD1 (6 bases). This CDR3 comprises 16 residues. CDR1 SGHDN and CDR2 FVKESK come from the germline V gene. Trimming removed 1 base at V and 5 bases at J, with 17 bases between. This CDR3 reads CASSQARAGAKTEAFF. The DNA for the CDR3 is TGTGCCAGCAGCCAAGCGAGAGCGGGGGCTAAGACTGAAGCTTTCTTT. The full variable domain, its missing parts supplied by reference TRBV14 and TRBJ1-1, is EAGVTQFPSHSVIEKGQTVTLRCDPISGHDNLYWYRRVMGKEIKFLLHFVKESKQDESGMPNNRFLAERTGGTYSTLKVQPAELEDSGVYFCASSQARAGAKTEAFFGQGTRLTVV.